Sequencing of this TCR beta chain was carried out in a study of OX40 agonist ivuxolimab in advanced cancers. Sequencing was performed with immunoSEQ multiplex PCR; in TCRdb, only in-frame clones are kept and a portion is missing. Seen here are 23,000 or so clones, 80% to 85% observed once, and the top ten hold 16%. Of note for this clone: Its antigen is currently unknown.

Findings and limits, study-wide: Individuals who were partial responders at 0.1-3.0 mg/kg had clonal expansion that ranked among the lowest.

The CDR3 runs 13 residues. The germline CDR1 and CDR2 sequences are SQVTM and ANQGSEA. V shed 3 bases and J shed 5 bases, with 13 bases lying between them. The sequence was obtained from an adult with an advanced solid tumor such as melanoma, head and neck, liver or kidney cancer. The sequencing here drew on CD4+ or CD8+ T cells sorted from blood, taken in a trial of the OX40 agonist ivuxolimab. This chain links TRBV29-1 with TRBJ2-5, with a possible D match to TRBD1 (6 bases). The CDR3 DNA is TGCAGCGTTGACAGGGGATCCTACGAGACCCAGTACTTC. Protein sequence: CSVDRGSYETQYF.